Below are 20 T cell receptor beta chains sequenced from a single sample in a study of Ad26.COV2.S vaccination and SARS-CoV-2 variants. This table comes from immunoSEQ multiplex PCR, and its TCRdb copy is limited to in-frame clones, with some not included. The repertoire holds roughly 100,000 clones, with 80% as singletons. Sequencing used peripheral blood, obtained after recovery from COVID-19. The source is a human donor who had recovered from COVID-19.

This chain links TRBV5-6 with TRBJ2-1, with D possibly being TRBD1 (6 bases). The V gene's germline CDR1 is SGHDT and CDR2 YYEEEE. The germline V and J ends were trimmed by 4 bases and 5 bases, with 22 bases remaining between them. The CDR3 consists of 17 residues. Here the CDR3 reads CASSLTRGFLSDNEQFF. DNA of the CDR3: TGTGCCAGCAGCCTCACCAGGGGTTTTCTATCAGACAATGAGCAGTTCTTC.

This clone appeared a few times. The rearrangement links TRBV5-5 to TRBJ2-2, with unresolved D. V dropped 5 bases and J dropped 2 bases, with 10 bases sitting between them. CDR3 length: 14 amino acids. Per germline, CDR1 SGHKS and CDR2 YYEKEE (reference sequence). The CDR3 region is CASRVGSNTGELFF. The DNA for the CDR3 is TGTGCCAGCAGGGTGGGGTCCAACACCGGGGAGCTGTTTTTT.

This chain connects TRBV29-1 to TRBJ2-7, with TRBD1 identical over 8 bases. The CDR3 runs 14 residues. Germline trimming cut 5 bases from V and 3 bases from J; bases unmatched to any gene: 9. CDR1 is SQVTM and CDR2 is ANQGSEA in the germline V gene. The CDR3 protein is CSVNVPGGFYEQYF. For the CDR3, the DNA is TGCAGCGTTAACGTCCCAGGGGGCTTCTACGAGCAGTACTTC.

This clone was seen only once. The chain combines TRBV5-4 with TRBJ1-6; D perhaps matches TRBD1 (5 bases). The germline V gene has CDR1 SGHNT and CDR2 YYREEE (reference sequence). This CDR3 is built from 17 residues. V was pared by 3 bases and J by 7 bases, with 20 bases between. CDR3 sequence (DNA): TGTGCCAGCAGCTGGGGCCCCGGTGGGGGGATAAATTCACCCCTCCACTTT. Amino acids: CASSWGPGGGINSPLHF.

The chain joins TRBV7-6 to TRBJ1-1; 7 nucleotides agree with TRBD1. The CDR3 is 15 amino acids. Looked up from germline, CDR1 is SGHVS and CDR2 is FNYEAQ. V lost 5 bases and J lost 2; bases outside the gene matches: 8. CDR3 DNA: TGTGCCAGCAGCCAGCGACAGGGTCTTAACACTGAAGCTTTCTTT. Its translation is CASSQRQGLNTEAFF.

The chain recombines TRBV10-3 with TRBJ1-6; a possible D gene is TRBD1 (6 bases). The CDR3 loop spans 15 amino acids. The germline V gene encodes CDR1 ENHRY and CDR2 SYGVKD. Trimming stripped 10 bases from V and 6 bases from J, with 19 bases between. The CDR3 spells CATSSGELLNSPLHF. CDR3 bases: TGTGCCACAAGTTCAGGGGAACTCCTTAATTCACCCCTCCACTTT.

This clone was seen only a few times. This rearrangement joins TRBV6-1 to TRBJ1-4; TRBD1 aligns across 10 bases. Germline CDR1 MNHNS, CDR2 SASEGT. The CDR3 has 14 residues. The ends lost 1 base at V and 7 bases at J; junction bases unmatched: 0. DNA for the CDR3: TGTGCCAGCAGTGAAGGGACAGGGGGTGAAAAACTGTTTTTT. Its translation is CASSEGTGGEKLFF.

The chain employs TRBV19 and TRBJ2-7; a possible D gene is TRBD1 (5 bases). CDR3 size: 12 residues. V lost 10 bases, J lost 4 bases, and 14 bases lay in between. CDR1 and CDR2 (germline): LNHDA, SQIVND (reference sequence). The DNA for the CDR3 is TGTGCCACCGGATCAGGGATATACGAGCAGTACTTC. Protein sequence: CATGSGIYEQYF.

The chain employs TRBV6-5 and TRBJ2-2, with 14 bases aligning to TRBD2. J lost 6 bases, V lost 0 bases, and 0 bases had no gene match. This CDR3 region has 16 residues. Per the germline V gene, CDR1 is MNHEY and CDR2 is SVGAGI. CDR3 loop: CASSYSTSGGAGELFF. The CDR3 DNA reads as TGTGCCAGCAGTTACTCGACTAGCGGGGGGGCCGGGGAGCTGTTTTTT.

This chain connects TRBV5-4 to TRBJ1-2; D not resolved. This CDR3 region has 17 residues. The ends were cut back, 0 bases at V and 4 bases at J, with 19 bases in the middle. CDR1 is SGHNT and CDR2 is YYREEE in the germline V gene (reference sequence). This chain's CDR3 is CASSLVLNPDPLYGYTF. For the CDR3, the DNA is TGTGCCAGCAGCTTGGTTCTAAACCCCGACCCTCTCTATGGCTACACCTTC.

DNA for the CDR3: TGTGCCAGCAGTACGACAGGGATGTCCTACGAGCAGTACTTC. It yields the protein CASSTTGMSYEQYF. This sequence joins TRBV28 and TRBJ2-7; 7 nucleotides align to TRBD1. Trimming took 5 bases from V and 1 from J; bases not matched to a gene: 5. This CDR3 has 14 residues. In germline, CDR1 is MDHEN, CDR2 SYDVKM. The variable domain in full, with the rest retrieved from reference TRBV28 and TRBJ2-7, is DVKVTQSSRYLVKRTGEKVFLECVQDMDHENMFWYRQDPGLGLRLIYFSYDVKMKEKGDIPEGYSVSREKKERFSLILESASTNQTSMYLCASSTTGMSYEQYFGPGTRLTVT.

V is TRBV11-2 and J is TRBJ1-2, with D unclear. V shed 4 bases and J shed 4 bases, with 16 bases lying between them. This CDR3 contains 15 residues. Germline-derived CDR1 and CDR2 are SGHAT and FQNNGV. The CDR3 loop is CASSSNQGWGYGYTF. In nucleotides, the CDR3 is TGTGCCAGCAGCTCAAACCAAGGATGGGGCTATGGCTACACCTTC.

The chain joins TRBV7-2 to TRBJ2-3, with 11 bases aligning to TRBD2. V lost 5 bases to trimming and J lost 2 bases; unmatched junction nucleotides: 6. Germline V gene data show CDR1 as SGHTA and CDR2 as FQGNSA. The CDR3 spans 16 residues. CDR3 DNA sequence: TGTGCCAGCAGCGTACTAGCGGGGGCTCCCACAGATACGCAGTATTTT. Residues: CASSVLAGAPTDTQYF.

The chain carries TRBV3-1 (or the pseudogene TRBV3-2) and TRBJ2-3; a possible D gene is TRBD1 (5 bases). The V gene lost 0 bases and the J gene lost 1 base, with 8 bases spanning the gap. The CDR3 spans 15 residues. In germline, CDR1 is LGHDT, CDR2 YNNKEL (reference sequence). CDR3 sequence: CASSQEAGRTDTQYF. DNA of the CDR3: TGTGCCAGCAGCCAAGAGGCAGGGCGCACAGATACGCAGTATTTT.

This clone was recorded once. The rearrangement joins TRBV5-1 to TRBJ2-3; D possibly corresponds to TRBD2 (6 bases). From germline, CDR1 is SGHRS and CDR2 YFSETQ. Trimming pared 4 bases from V and 0 bases from J, leaving 12 bases between. The CDR3 length is 15 residues. CDR3 coding DNA: TGCGCCAGCAGCACGGGGGACTCCAGCACAGATACGCAGTATTTT. It yields the protein CASSTGDSSTDTQYF.

The chain combines TRBV3-1 (or the pseudogene TRBV3-2) with TRBJ2-6; D is possibly TRBD1 (5 bases). Trimming took 4 bases from V and 6 from J, leaving 13 bases between them. Germline assignment: CDR1 LGHDT and CDR2 YNNKEL (reference sequence). This CDR3 contains 15 residues. In nucleotides, the CDR3 is TGTGCCAGCAGCCCCAGGGTAACTCAGGCCAACGTCCTGACTTTC. It codes for CASSPRVTQANVLTF.

This rearrangement joins TRBV27 to TRBJ1-4; D might be TRBD1 (5 bases). Germline V CDR1 and CDR2: MNHEY, SMNVEV (reference sequence). This CDR3 is built from 17 residues. V lost 5 bases and J 1 base, leaving 17 bases between the germline ends. In DNA, the CDR3 is TGTGCCAGCAGTCCGTGGGCCGGGGGTGGAACTAATGAAAAACTGTTTTTT. It specifies CASSPWAGGGTNEKLFF.

This clone was observed once. V and J are TRBV30 and TRBJ1-1, with D perhaps TRBD1 (5 bases). CDR3 length: 12 amino acids. Germline CDR1 GTSNPN, CDR2 SVGIG (reference sequence). Trimming pared 6 bases from V and 6 bases from J, leaving 14 bases between. The CDR3 is CACTRDAPEAFF. The CDR3 DNA follows: TGTGCCTGTACCAGGGACGCTCCTGAAGCTTTCTTT.

The J gene is TRBJ2-1, the V gene TRBV5-1; D is unresolved. This CDR3 comprises 14 residues. V shed 2 bases and J shed 4 bases, with 10 bases lying between them. The germline V gene encodes CDR1 SGHRS and CDR2 YFSETQ. CDR3 sequence (DNA): TGCGCCAGCAGCTTCGATTCCAGATACAATGAGCAGTTCTTC. It encodes CASSFDSRYNEQFF. Full variable domain (remainder filled in from reference TRBV5-1 and TRBJ2-1): KAGVTQTPRYLIKTRGQQVTLSCSPISGHRSVSWYQQTPGQGLQFLFEYFSETQRNKGNFPGRFSGRQFSNSRSEMNVSTLELGDSALYLCASSFDSRYNEQFFGPGTRLTVL.

The chain uses TRBV30 and TRBJ2-1; D may correspond to TRBD1 or TRBD2 (5 bases each). Germline CDR1 and CDR2: GTSNPN and SVGIG (reference sequence). V was pared by 6 bases and J by 0 bases, with 15 bases between. This CDR3 has 15 amino acids. As DNA, the CDR3 is TGTGCCTGTTCCGGGGCTGGGTCCTCCTACAATGAGCAGTTCTTC. This codes for CACSGAGSSYNEQFF.